This T cell receptor beta chain comes out of a study of a mutant IDH1 vaccine in newly diagnosed glioma. Time point meaning: week 23, last vaccination. Alongside topical imiquimod, each dose of vaccine comprised 300 ug of mutant IDH1 20-mer peptide. As regards this clone: Its antigen is not identified.

This CDR3 is built from 15 residues. The germline V and J ends were trimmed by 8 bases and 1 base, with 16 bases remaining between them. Germline V gene lookup returns CDR1 MNHNS and CDR2 SASEGT. Generated by immunoSEQ multiplex PCR, the TCRdb table keeps only in-frame clones and is missing some. The sample holds 70,000 to 95,000 clones; roughly 85% are singletons and the top ten take 0.6% to 0.95%. The source material was PBMCs, sampled from a glioma patient whose treatment included an IDH1 peptide vaccine. The rearrangement links TRBV6-1 to TRBJ2-3; D is unclear. The source is a woman between 50 and 59 years old with glioma. In DNA form, the CDR3 reads TGTGCCAGCCTCCTAGGAGTTGGTCGCACAGATACGCAGTATTTT. Protein sequence: CASLLGVGRTDTQYF.